These T cell receptor beta chains were read from a single sample in a study of cytomegalovirus exposure and HLA in healthy donors. TCRdb keeps only in-frame clones here, not all; method: immunoSEQ multiplex PCR. The data contain 200,000 to 250,000 clones, roughly 80% of them singletons. Sequences were obtained from PBMCs. These receptors were obtained from a male donor in good health and CMV-seronegative. Each CDR3 is given with its conserved first and last residue. The D gene is left open where the match is weak. Clone size, where shown, is once, few, many, or a class for clones that have expanded.

d_gene	v_gene	j_gene	abundance	CDR3aa	CDR3nt
.	TRBV18	TRBJ2-3	.	CASSPPVQGATDTQYF	TGTGCCAGCTCACCACCGGTGCAGGGCGCCACAGATACGCAGTATTTT
TRBD1	TRBV29-1	TRBJ2-1	.	CSVGQGGSSYNEQFF	TGCAGCGTAGGACAGGGGGGGAGCTCCTACAATGAGCAGTTCTTC
TRBD1	TRBV5-6	TRBJ2-3	.	CASSYGQGTDTQYF	TGTGCCAGCAGCTACGGACAGGGCACAGATACGCAGTATTTT
.	TRBV9	TRBJ2-7	.	CASSVQGSGEQYF	TGTGCCAGCAGCGTACAGGGATCAGGCGAGCAGTACTTC
TRBD2	TRBV28	TRBJ2-7	.	CASSVAGVPYEQYF	TGTGCCAGCAGCGTAGCGGGAGTCCCCTACGAGCAGTACTTC
TRBD1	TRBV13	TRBJ1-6	.	CASSLGGRGSSPLHF	TGTGCCAGCAGCCTAGGGGGCAGGGGGAGTTCACCCCTCCACTTT
TRBD1	TRBV9	TRBJ2-7	.	CASSVAGQGIYEQYF	TGTGCCAGCAGCGTAGCGGGACAGGGGATTTACGAGCAGTACTTC
TRBD1	TRBV2	TRBJ2-7	.	CARTGNPYEQYF	TGTGCCAGGACAGGGAATCCCTACGAGCAGTACTTC
TRBD2	TRBV6-1	TRBJ2-1	.	CASKTSGSVEEFF	TGTGCCAGCAAGACTAGCGGGAGTGTTGAGGAGTTCTTC
TRBD1	TRBV27	TRBJ2-7	.	CASSTAGQGGNEQYF	TGTGCCAGCAGTACCGCAGGACAGGGGGGGAACGAGCAGTACTTC
TRBD1	TRBV10-1	TRBJ2-3	.	CASSESSRTGTDTQYF	TGCGCCAGCAGTGAGTCGTCCAGGACAGGAACAGATACGCAGTATTTT
.	TRBV5-1	TRBJ1-2	.	CASSEAGAANYGYTF	TGTGCCAGCAGCGAGGCCGGAGCGGCCAACTATGGCTACACCTTC
TRBD1	TRBV9	TRBJ1-2	.	CASSVESNRGHYGYTF	TGTGCCAGCAGCGTAGAATCGAACAGGGGACACTATGGCTACACCTTC
.	TRBV9	TRBJ1-3	.	CASSVTHQGYSGNTIYF	TGTGCCAGCAGCGTAACCCATCAGGGATACTCTGGAAACACCATATATTTT
TRBD2	TRBV9	TRBJ2-2	.	CASSVVAGGVGELFF	TGTGCCAGCAGCGTAGTTGCGGGAGGGGTCGGGGAGCTGTTTTTT
TRBD2	TRBV5-5	TRBJ2-7	few	CASSLGLAGEQYF	TGTGCCAGCAGCTTGGGGTTAGCGGGGGAGCAGTACTTC
.	TRBV9	TRBJ1-2	.	CASSGQGSNYGYTF	TGTGCCAGCAGCGGCCAGGGATCTAACTATGGCTACACCTTC
.	TRBV10-3	TRBJ1-1	.	CAISGGGSRGGTEAFF	TGTGCCATCAGTGGAGGGGGAAGTCGGGGGGGCACTGAAGCTTTCTTT
TRBD1	TRBV5-4	TRBJ1-1	few	CASSLAGTGTEAFF	TGTGCCAGCAGCTTAGCCGGGACAGGGACTGAAGCTTTCTTT
TRBD1	TRBV5-1	TRBJ2-6	.	CASSLRGQGSTGANVLTF	TGCGCCAGCAGCTTGAGGGGACAGGGTAGTACTGGGGCCAACGTCCTGACTTTC
TRBD1	TRBV7-9	TRBJ2-2	.	CASSSRTGEKSNTGELFF	TGTGCCAGCAGCTCCCGGACAGGTGAAAAATCGAACACCGGGGAGCTGTTTTTT
.	TRBV7-9	TRBJ2-1	few	CASSLAPGGANNEQFF	TGTGCCAGCAGCTTAGCGCCGGGCGGGGCGAACAATGAGCAGTTCTTC
TRBD2	TRBV30	TRBJ2-7	.	CAWSVLGSGRFSYEQYF	TGTGCCTGGAGTGTACTGGGTAGCGGGAGGTTCTCCTACGAGCAGTACTTC
TRBD1	TRBV5-1	TRBJ1-2	.	CASSSNSGTGGYGYTF	TGCGCCAGCAGCTCTAACTCGGGGACAGGGGGATATGGCTACACCTTC
TRBD1	TRBV5-4	TRBJ2-1	.	CASSNRDSNYNEQFF	TGTGCCAGCAGCAACCGGGACAGCAACTACAATGAGCAGTTCTTC
.	TRBV7-3	TRBJ2-3	.	CASSLGWQGSDTQYF	TGTGCCAGCAGCTTAGGCTGGCAGGGGTCAGATACGCAGTATTTT
.	TRBV20-1	TRBJ2-3	few	CSAERHKLSHF	TGCAGTGCCGAGAGGCACAAACTGTCGCATTTT
.	TRBV18	TRBJ2-7	few	CASSPPYIGQAVAYEQYF	TGTGCCAGCTCACCACCGTACATAGGGCAAGCGGTAGCCTACGAGCAGTACTTC
TRBD1	TRBV5-1	TRBJ1-4	.	CASSSPGQGLEKLFF	TGCGCCAGCAGTTCGCCGGGACAGGGCCTTGAAAAACTGTTTTTT
TRBD1	TRBV6-1	TRBJ1-1	.	CASMGQGGTEAFF	TGTGCCAGCATGGGACAGGGGGGGACTGAAGCTTTCTTT
.	TRBV19	TRBJ1-5	.	CASSADKVIKYSNQPQHF	TGTGCCAGTAGCGCGGACAAAGTAATCAAATATAGCAATCAGCCCCAGCATTTT
TRBD1	TRBV9	TRBJ2-7	.	CASSIRDRGGEQYF	TGTGCCAGCAGCATCCGGGACAGGGGTGGCGAGCAGTACTTC
TRBD1	TRBV27	TRBJ2-6	few	CASSLRQGMANVLTF	TGTGCCAGCAGTTTACGACAGGGTATGGCCAACGTCCTGACTTTC
TRBD1	TRBV29-1	TRBJ1-2	.	CSVQKTGGSSYGYTF	TGCAGCGTCCAGAAGACAGGGGGCTCGAGCTATGGCTACACCTTC
.	TRBV4-1	TRBJ2-5	few	CASSQAGQQYF	TGCGCCAGCAGCCAAGCTGGACAACAGTACTTC
.	TRBV7-9	TRBJ2-7	once	CASGVTGIPYEQYF	TGTGCCAGCGGCGTGACAGGTATACCCTACGAGCAGTACTTC
TRBD1	TRBV15	TRBJ2-7	.	CATSSGQGGDEQYF	TGTGCCACCAGCAGCGGACAGGGCGGAGACGAGCAGTACTTC
.	TRBV29-1	TRBJ2-7	.	CSVVAYEQYF	TGCAGCGTTGTAGCCTACGAGCAGTACTTC
TRBD1	TRBV7-6	TRBJ2-7	once	CASSPGQDPYEQYF	TGTGCCAGCAGCCCAGGACAGGACCCCTACGAGCAGTACTTC
TRBD2	TRBV5-1	TRBJ2-2	.	CASTWGGDTGELFF	TGCGCCAGCACCTGGGGGGGAGACACCGGGGAGCTGTTTTTT
.	TRBV19	TRBJ2-7	.	CASSIRTGGESAYEQYF	TGTGCCAGTAGTATAAGGACGGGCGGGGAGTCCGCCTACGAGCAGTACTTC
TRBD1	TRBV27	TRBJ2-5	.	CASSFLDRALTKQYF	TGTGCCAGCAGTTTCCTGGACAGGGCTCTTACCAAGCAGTACTTC
TRBD1	TRBV30	TRBJ1-4	.	CAWSAPDRAKEKLFF	TGTGCCTGGAGCGCCCCGGACAGGGCAAAAGAAAAACTGTTTTTT
.	TRBV7-6	TRBJ1-1	.	CASGGVSNTEAFF	TGTGCCAGCGGGGGCGTATCGAACACTGAAGCTTTCTTT
.	TRBV27	TRBJ1-1	.	CASSFGENTEAFF	TGTGCCAGCAGTTTCGGAGAGAACACTGAAGCTTTCTTT
TRBD2	TRBV20-1	TRBJ2-7	.	CSARGGGREYF	TGCAGTGCTAGAGGGGGCGGGAGAGAGTACTTC
.	TRBV7-3	TRBJ2-5	.	CASSNQETQYF	TGTGCCAGCAGTAACCAAGAGACCCAGTACTTC
TRBD2	TRBV7-9	TRBJ2-1	once	CASSPLAGGTLDNEQFF	TGTGCCAGCAGCCCCTTAGCGGGAGGGACTTTGGACAATGAGCAGTTCTTC
.	TRBV30	TRBJ1-6	once	CAWSAGFNNSPLHF	TGTGCCTGGAGCGCAGGGTTTAATAATTCACCCCTCCACTTT
TRBD2	TRBV6-4	TRBJ2-4	.	CASSYGSGSHKNIQYF	TGTGCCAGCAGTTACGGGAGCGGGAGCCATAAAAACATTCAGTACTTC